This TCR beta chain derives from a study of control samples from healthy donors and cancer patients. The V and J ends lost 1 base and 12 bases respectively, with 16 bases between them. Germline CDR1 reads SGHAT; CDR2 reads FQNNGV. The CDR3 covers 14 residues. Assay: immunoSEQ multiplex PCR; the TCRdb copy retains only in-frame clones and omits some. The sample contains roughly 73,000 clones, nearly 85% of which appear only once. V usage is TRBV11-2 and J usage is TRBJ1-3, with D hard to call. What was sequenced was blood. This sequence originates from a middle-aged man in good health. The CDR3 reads CASSLGVVSRIIYF. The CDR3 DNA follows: TGTGCCAGCAGCTTAGGAGTGGTCAGCCGAATCATATATTTT.